The clone carrying this TCR beta chain was recorded once. Its target is not known. The data stem from a study of yellow fever vaccine responses in identical twins. Study-level findings and limits: Vaccine T cell responses of twins reportedly seemed partly convergent and partly personalized.

The CDR3 is 16 amino acids. After removal of 6 bases from V and 4 bases from J, the junction contained 12 bases not matched to a gene. In germline, CDR1 is KGHDR, CDR2 SFDVKD. TCRdb recomputed calls from the RT-PCR reads with MiXCR, one row per CDR3 protein. The table has around 5,300 distinct CDR3 sequences, roughly 90% seen once. This sample comprised T cells from blood (PBMCs), unsorted or a sorted subset (not recorded which), obtained before or after yellow fever vaccination (not recorded which). This TCR came from a woman under 30 who received the yellow fever vaccine. The chain carries TRBV24-1 and TRBJ2-3; 7 bases line up with TRBD2. The CDR3 DNA reads as TGTGCCACCAGTTCTCCGGGGTCGGCGGGAGCAGATACGCAGTATTTT. Translation: CATSSPGSAGADTQYF.